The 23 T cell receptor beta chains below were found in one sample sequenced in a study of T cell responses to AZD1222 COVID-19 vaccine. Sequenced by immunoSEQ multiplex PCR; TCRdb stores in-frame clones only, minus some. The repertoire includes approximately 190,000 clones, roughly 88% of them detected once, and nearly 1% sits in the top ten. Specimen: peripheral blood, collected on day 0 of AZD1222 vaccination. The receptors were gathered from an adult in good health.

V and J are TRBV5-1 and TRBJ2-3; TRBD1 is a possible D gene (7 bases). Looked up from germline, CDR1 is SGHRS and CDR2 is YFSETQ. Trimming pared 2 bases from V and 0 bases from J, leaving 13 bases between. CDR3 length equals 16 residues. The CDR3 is CASSLPRGTSTDTQYF. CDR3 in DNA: TGCGCCAGCAGCTTACCCAGGGGGACTAGCACAGATACGCAGTATTTT.

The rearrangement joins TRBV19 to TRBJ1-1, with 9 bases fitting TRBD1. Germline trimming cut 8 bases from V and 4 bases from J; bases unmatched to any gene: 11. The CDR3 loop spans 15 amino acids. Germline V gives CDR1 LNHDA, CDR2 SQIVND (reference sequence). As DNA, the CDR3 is TGTGCCAGTTGGGGACAGGGAGGATCGGGCACTGAAGCTTTCTTT. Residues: CASWGQGGSGTEAFF.

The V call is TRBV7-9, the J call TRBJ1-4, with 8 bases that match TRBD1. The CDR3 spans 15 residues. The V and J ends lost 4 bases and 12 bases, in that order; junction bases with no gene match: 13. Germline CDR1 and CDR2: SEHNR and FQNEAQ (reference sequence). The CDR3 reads CASSSPPGTGRELFF. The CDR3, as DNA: TGTGCCAGCAGCTCCCCTCCCGGGACAGGTCGGGAACTGTTTTTT.

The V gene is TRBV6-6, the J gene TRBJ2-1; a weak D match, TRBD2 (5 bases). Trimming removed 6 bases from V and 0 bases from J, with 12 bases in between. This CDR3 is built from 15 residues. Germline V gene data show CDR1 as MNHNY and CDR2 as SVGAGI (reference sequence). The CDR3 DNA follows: TGTGCCAGCAGGGACTGGTTAAGCTCCTACAATGAGCAGTTCTTC. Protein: CASRDWLSSYNEQFF.

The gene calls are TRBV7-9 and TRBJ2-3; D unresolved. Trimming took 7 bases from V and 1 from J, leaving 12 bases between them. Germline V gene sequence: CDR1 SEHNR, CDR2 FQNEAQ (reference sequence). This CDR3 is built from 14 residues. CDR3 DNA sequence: TGTGCCAGCACCCTACTTGGCGGCACAGATACGCAGTATTTT. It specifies CASTLLGGTDTQYF.

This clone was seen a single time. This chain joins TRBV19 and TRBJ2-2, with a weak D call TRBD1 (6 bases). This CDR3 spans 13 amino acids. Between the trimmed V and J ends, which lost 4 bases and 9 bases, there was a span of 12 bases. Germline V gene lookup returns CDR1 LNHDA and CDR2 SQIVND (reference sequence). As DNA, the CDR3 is TGTGCCAGTAGTACCGGACAGTTACGGGAGCTGTTTTTT. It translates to CASSTGQLRELFF.

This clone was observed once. The CDR3 here is CASSEVGQNTEAFF. DNA of the CDR3: TGTGCCAGCAGTGAAGTTGGTCAGAACACTGAAGCTTTCTTT. The chain has TRBV6-1 and TRBJ1-1; D is undetermined. This CDR3 has 14 residues. The V gene's germline CDR1 is MNHNS and CDR2 SASEGT. The ends were cut back, 1 base at V and 1 base at J, with 7 bases in the middle.

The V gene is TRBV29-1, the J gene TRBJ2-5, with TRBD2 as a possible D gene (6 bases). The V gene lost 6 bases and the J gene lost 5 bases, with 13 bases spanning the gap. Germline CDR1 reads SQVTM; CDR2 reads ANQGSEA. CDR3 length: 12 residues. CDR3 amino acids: CSVAGSWETQYF. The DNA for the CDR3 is TGCAGCGTGGCGGGGAGTTGGGAGACCCAGTACTTC.

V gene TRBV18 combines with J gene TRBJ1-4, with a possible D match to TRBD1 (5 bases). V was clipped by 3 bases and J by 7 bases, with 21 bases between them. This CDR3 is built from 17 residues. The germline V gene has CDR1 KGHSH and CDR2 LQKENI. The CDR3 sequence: CASSPREVGGIGEKLFF. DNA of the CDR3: TGTGCCAGCTCACCCCGAGAGGTTGGGGGGATCGGTGAAAAACTGTTTTTT.

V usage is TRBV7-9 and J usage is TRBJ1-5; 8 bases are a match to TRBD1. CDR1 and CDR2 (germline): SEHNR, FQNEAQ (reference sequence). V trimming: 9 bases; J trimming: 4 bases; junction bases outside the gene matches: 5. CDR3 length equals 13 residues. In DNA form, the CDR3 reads TGTGCCAGTACCGGGACAGGAAATCAGCCCCAGCATTTT. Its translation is CASTGTGNQPQHF.

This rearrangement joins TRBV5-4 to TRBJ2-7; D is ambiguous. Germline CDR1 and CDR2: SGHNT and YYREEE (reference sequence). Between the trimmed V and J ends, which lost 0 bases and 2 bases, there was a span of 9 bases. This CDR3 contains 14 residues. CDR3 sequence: CASSLAYDAYEQYF. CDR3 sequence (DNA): TGTGCCAGCAGCTTGGCGTACGACGCCTACGAGCAGTACTTC.

CDR3 residues: CASSEGGLNYGYTF. The CDR3 nucleotides read TGTGCCAGCAGTGAAGGGGGCTTAAACTATGGCTACACCTTC. V gene TRBV2 combines with J gene TRBJ1-2; the D gene is possibly TRBD1 (5 bases). The CDR3 consists of 14 residues. The germline CDR1 and CDR2 sequences are SNHLY and FYNNEI. The ends were cut back, 1 base at V and 2 bases at J, with 8 bases in the middle.

CDR3 bases: TGTGCCAGCAGCCCCAATCCTGCGGGAGAGTTCTACAATGAGCAGTTCTTC. Amino acids: CASSPNPAGEFYNEQFF. This chain uses TRBV13 with TRBJ2-1; the match to TRBD2 covers 7 bases. This CDR3 is 17 amino acids long. Germline assignment: CDR1 PRHDT and CDR2 FYEKMQ (reference sequence). The V segment lost 5 bases and the J segment 3 bases; nucleotides outside the gene matches: 13.

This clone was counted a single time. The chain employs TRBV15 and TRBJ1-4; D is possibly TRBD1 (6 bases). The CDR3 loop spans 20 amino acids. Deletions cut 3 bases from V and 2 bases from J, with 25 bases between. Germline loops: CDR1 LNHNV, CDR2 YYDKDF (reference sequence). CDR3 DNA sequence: TGTGCCACCAGCAGTCGAAAACAGCACTCCAGGGGTTCGACTAATGAAAAACTGTTTTTT. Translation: CATSSRKQHSRGSTNEKLFF.

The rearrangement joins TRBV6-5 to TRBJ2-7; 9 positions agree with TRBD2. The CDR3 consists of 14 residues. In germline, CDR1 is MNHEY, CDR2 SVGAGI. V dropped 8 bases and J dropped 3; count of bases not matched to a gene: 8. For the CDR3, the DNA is TGTGCCAGCGCACGCGGGCGGGAGGGCTACGAGCAGTACTTC. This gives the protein CASARGREGYEQYF.

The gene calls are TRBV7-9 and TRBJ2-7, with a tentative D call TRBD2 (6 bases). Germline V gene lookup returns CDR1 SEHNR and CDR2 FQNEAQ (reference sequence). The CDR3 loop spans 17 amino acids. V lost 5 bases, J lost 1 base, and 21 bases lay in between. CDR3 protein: CASSPPGRGWGSYEQYF. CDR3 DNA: TGTGCCAGCAGCCCCCCGGGCCGGGGGTGGGGTTCCTACGAGCAGTACTTC.

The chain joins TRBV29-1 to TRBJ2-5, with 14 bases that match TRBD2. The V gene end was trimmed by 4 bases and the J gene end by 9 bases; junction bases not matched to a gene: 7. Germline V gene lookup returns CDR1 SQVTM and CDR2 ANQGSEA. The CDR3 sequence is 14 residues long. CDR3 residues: CSVGGLAGAIAQYF. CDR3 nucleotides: TGCAGCGTTGGGGGACTAGCGGGGGCTATAGCCCAGTACTTC.

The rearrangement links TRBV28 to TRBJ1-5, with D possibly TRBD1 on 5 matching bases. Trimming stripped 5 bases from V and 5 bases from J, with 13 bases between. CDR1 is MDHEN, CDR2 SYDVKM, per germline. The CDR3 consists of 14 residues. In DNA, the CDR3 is TGTGCCAGCAGTACTACCACAGGCTATCAGCCCCAGCATTTT. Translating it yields CASSTTTGYQPQHF.

CDR3 sequence (DNA): TGTGCCAGCAGTTTTAGTAGTCCGGGGGCCTACGAGCAGTACTTC. Translation: CASSFSSPGAYEQYF. The chain couples TRBV28 to TRBJ2-7; TRBD2 might be the D (6 bases). The germline V gene has CDR1 MDHEN and CDR2 SYDVKM. The V end was cut by 3 bases, the J end by 2 bases, with 14 bases between. This CDR3 has 15 amino acids.

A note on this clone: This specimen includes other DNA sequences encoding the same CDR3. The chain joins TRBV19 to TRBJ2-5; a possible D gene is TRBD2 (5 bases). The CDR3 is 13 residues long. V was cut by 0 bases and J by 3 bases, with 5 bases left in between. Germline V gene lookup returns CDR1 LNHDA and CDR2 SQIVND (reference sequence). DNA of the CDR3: TGTGCCAGTAGTATAGACGGGGAAGAGACCCAGTACTTC. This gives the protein CASSIDGEETQYF.

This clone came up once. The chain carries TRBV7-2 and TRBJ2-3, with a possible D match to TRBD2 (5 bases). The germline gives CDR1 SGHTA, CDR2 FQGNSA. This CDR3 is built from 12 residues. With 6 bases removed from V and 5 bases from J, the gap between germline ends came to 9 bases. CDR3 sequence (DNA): TGTGCCAGCAGGGCACGGGGAGATACGCAGTATTTT. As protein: CASRARGDTQYF.

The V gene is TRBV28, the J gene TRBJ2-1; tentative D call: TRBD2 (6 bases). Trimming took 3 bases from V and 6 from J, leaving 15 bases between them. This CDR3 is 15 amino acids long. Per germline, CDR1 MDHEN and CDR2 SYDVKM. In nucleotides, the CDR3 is TGTGCCAGCAGTTTTTATAGAACTAGCCCCAATGAGCAGTTCTTC. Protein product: CASSFYRTSPNEQFF.

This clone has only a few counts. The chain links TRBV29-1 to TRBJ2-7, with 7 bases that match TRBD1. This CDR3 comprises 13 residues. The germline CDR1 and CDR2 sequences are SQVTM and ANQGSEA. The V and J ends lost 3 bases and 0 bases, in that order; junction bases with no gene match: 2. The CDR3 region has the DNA TGCAGCGTTGATCCAGGGGGCTCCTACGAGCAGTACTTC. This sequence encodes CSVDPGGSYEQYF.